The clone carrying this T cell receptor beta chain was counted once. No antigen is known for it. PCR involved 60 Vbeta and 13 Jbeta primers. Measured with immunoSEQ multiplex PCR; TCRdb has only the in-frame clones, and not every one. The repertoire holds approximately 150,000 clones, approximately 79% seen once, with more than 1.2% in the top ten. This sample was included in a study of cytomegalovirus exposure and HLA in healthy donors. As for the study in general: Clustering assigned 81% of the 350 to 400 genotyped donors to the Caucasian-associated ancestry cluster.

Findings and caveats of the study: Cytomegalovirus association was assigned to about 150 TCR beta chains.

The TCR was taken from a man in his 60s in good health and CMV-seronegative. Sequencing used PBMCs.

The DNA for the CDR3 is TGCGCCAGCAGCTTAGCTAGCGGGAGCACAGATACGCAGTATTTT. Protein product: CASSLASGSTDTQYF. The V call is TRBV5-1, the J call TRBJ2-3; TRBD2 matches 8 bases. The CDR3 extends over 15 amino acids. V was clipped by 2 bases and J by 0 bases; unmatched bases: 2. Germline CDR1 SGHRS, CDR2 YFSETQ.